Below, one T cell receptor (beta chain) is given with its context. These data belong to a study of blood T cell repertoires in COVID-19. Study at large: Sites in the United States, Italy and Spain provided acute and convalescent COVID-19 samples. Sources were T cells, B-cell-depleted T cells, or PBMCs; the material itself was cDNA or gDNA.

V shed 5 bases and J shed 1 base, with 8 bases lying between them. The germline gives CDR1 SNHLY, CDR2 FYNNEI. The CDR3 is 13 amino acids. Source study methods: Amplification of reference gene primers was used by the study to estimate nucleated cell counts. Assay: immunoSEQ multiplex PCR; the TCRdb copy retains only in-frame clones and omits some. The DNA gave D and trimming, while V, J and clone size come from that table. This table has 40,000 to 55,000 clones, around 84% appearing once. This receptor was taken from a man between 45 and 60 years old with active COVID-19. Sequenced input: peripheral blood. The chain combines TRBV2 with TRBJ1-1, with D uncertain. Here the CDR3 reads CASSTTGNTEAFF. CDR3 sequence (DNA): TGTGCCAGCAGTACCACTGGGAACACTGAAGCTTTCTTT.